This T cell receptor (delta chain) comes out of a study of gamma-delta chains in newborns, infants, children. This CDR3 region has 18 residues. Deletions cut 0 bases from V and 2 bases from J, with 13 bases between. Germline loops: CDR1 GEAIGNYY, CDR2 EKD. TCRdb fed the reads into CATT to redo clone calling. The sample holds under 4,500 delta-chain clones, more than 5% seen once. In its sample, this clone was seen a few times. This sequence was found in a child who was a newborn, infant or young child, either healthy, febrile or measles-vaccinated (not recorded which). The sequencing sample was made of blood. This chain joins TRDV2 and TRDJ3, with a tentative D call TRDD3 (6 bases). The CDR3 DNA reads TGTGCCTGTGACACCGCGGGGGGAAAGACCTGGGACACCCGACAGATGTTTTTC. Translating it yields CACDTAGGKTWDTRQMFF.